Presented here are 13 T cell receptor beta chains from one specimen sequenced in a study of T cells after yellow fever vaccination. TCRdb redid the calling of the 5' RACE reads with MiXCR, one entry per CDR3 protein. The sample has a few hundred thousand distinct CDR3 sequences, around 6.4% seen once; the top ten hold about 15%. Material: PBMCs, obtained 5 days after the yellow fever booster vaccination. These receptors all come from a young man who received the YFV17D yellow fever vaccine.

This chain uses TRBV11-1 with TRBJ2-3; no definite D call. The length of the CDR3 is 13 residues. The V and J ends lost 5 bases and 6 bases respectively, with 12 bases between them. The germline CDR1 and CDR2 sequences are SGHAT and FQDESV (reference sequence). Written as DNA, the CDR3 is TGTGCCAGCAGCGCGACTGGGCGGGATACGCAGTATTTT. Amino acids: CASSATGRDTQYF.

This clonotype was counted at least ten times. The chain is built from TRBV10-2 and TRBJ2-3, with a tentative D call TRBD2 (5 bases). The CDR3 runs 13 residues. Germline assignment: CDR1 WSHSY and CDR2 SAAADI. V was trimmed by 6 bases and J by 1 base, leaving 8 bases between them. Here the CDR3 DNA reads TGCGCCAGCAGGGGAGACGGCACAGATACGCAGTATTTT. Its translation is CASRGDGTDTQYF.

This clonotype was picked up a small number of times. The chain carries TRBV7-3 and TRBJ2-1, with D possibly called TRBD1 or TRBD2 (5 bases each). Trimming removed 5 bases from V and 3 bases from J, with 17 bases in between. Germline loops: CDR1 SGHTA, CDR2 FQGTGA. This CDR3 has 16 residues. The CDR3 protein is CASSVSRDALYNEQFF. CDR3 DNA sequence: TGTGCCAGCAGCGTATCCCGGGACGCGCTCTACAATGAGCAGTTCTTC.

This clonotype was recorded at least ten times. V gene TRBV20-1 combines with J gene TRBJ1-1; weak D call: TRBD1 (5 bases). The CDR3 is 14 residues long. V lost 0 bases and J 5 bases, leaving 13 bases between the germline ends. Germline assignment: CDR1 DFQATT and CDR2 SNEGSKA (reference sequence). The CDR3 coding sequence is TGCAGTGCTAGAGATGCCAGATCAGGGACTGAAGCTTTCTTT. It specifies CSARDARSGTEAFF.

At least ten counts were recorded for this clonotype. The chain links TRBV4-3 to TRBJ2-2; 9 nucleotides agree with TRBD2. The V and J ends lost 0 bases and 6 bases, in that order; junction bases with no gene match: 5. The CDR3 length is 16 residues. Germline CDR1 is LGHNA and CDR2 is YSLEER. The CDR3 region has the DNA TGCGCCAGCAGCCAAGAGGCGGGAGGGCCGGCCGGGGAGCTGTTTTTT. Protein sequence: CASSQEAGGPAGELFF.

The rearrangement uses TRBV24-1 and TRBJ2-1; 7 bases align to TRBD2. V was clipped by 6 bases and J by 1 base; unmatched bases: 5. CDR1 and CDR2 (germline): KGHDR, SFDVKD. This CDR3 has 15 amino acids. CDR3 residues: CATSLPSGSYNEQFF. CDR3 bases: TGTGCCACCAGTCTGCCTAGCGGATCCTACAATGAGCAGTTCTTC.

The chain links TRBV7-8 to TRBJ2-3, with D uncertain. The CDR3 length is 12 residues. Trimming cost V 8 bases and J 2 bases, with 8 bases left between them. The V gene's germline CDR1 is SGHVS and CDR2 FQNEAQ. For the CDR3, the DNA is TGTGCCAGCGAGATCTACACAGATACGCAGTATTTT. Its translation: CASEIYTDTQYF.

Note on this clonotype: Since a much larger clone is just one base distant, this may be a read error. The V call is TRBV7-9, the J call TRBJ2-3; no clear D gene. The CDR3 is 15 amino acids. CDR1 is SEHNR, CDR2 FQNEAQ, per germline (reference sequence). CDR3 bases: TGTGCCAGCAGCTTAGTGGGCAGCAGCATAGATACGCAGTATTTT. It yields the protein CASSLVGSSIDTQYF.

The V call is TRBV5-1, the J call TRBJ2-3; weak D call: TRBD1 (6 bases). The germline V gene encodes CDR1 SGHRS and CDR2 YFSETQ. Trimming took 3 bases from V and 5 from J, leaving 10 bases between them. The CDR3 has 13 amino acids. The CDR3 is CASSSTGGDTQYF. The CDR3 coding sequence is TGCGCCAGCAGCTCGACAGGCGGAGATACGCAGTATTTT.

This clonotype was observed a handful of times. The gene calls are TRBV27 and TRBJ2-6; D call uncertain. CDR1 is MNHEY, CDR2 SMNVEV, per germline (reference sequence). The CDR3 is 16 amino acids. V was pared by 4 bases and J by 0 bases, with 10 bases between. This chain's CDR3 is CASSSPRRSGANVLTF. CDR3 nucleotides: TGTGCCAGCAGTTCACCGCGACGCTCTGGGGCCAACGTCCTGACTTTC.

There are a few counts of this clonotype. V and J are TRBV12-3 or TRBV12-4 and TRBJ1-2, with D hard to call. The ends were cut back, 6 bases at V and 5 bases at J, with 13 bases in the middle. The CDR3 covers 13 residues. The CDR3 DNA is TGTGCCAGCAGCGAAGGATGGGGATATGGCTACACCTTC. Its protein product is CASSEGWGYGYTF.

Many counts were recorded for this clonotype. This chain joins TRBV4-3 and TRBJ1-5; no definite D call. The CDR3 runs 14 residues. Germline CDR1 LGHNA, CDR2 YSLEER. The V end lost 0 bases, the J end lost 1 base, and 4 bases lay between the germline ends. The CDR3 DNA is TGCGCCAGCAGCCAAGAGGGCAGCAATCAGCCCCAGCATTTT. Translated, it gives CASSQEGSNQPQHF.

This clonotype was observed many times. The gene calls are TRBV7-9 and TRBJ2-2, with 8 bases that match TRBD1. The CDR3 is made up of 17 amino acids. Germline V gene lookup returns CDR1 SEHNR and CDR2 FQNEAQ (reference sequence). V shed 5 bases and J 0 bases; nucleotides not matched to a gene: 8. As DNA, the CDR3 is TGTGCCAGCAGCGAGACCACAGGGGGTTCGAACACCGGGGAGCTGTTTTTT. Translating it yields CASSETTGGSNTGELFF.